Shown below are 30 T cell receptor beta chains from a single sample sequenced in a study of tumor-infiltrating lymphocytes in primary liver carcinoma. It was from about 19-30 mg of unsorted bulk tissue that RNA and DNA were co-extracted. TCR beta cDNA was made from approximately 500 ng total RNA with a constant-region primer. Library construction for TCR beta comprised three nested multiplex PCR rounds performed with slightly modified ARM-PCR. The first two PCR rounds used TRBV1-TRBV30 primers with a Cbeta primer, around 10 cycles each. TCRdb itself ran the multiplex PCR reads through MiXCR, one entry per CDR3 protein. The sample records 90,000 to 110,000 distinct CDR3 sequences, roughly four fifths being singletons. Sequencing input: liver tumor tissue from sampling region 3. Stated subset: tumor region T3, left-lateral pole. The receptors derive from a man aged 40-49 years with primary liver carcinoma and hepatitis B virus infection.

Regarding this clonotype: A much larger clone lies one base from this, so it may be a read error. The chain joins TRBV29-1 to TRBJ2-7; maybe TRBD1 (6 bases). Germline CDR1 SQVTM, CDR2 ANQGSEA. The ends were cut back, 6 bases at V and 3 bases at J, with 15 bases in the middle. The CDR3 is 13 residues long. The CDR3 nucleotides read TGCAGCGTCCAACAGGGCACAATCTACGAGCAGTACTTC. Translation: CSVQQGTIYEQYF.

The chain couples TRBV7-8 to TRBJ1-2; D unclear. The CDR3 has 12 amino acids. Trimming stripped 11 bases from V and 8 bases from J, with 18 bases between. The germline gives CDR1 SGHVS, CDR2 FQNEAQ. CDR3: CADRFLAGGYTF. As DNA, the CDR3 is TGTGCCGACCGCTTTCTGGCGGGAGGCTACACCTTC.

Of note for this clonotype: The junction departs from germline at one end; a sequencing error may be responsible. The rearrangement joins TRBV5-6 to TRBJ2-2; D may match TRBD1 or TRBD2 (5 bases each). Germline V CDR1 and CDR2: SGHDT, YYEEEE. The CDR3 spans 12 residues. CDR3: CTSTWSSRELLF. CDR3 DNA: TGTACCAGCACCTGGTCCTCCAGGGAGCTGCTTTTT.

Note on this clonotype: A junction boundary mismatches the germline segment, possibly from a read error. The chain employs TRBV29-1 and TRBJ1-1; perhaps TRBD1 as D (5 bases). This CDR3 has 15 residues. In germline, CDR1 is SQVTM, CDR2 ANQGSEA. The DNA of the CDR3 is TGCAGCGTTTCCGCAGGGTGTGACATGGACACTGAGGCTTTCTTT. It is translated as CSVSAGCDMDTEAFF.

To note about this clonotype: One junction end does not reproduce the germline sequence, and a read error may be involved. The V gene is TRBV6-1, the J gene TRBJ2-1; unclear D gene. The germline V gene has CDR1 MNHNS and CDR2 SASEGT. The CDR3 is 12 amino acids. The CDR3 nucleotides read TGTGCCAGCAGGGGGAAGTTGGGTGAGCAGATCTTC. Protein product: CASRGKLGEQIF.

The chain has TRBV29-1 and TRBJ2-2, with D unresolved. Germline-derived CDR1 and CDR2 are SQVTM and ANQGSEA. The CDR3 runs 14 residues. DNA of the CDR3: TGCAGTGTCCTCGGTCCGGAAGCCACCGGGGAGCTGTTTTTT. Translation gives CSVLGPEATGELFF.

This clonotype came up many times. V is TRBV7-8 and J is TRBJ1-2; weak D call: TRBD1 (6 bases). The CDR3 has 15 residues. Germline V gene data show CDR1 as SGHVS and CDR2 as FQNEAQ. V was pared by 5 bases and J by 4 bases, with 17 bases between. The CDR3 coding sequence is TGTGCCAGCAGCCCCCGGTCCGGGACATCCTATGGCTACACCTTC. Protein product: CASSPRSGTSYGYTF. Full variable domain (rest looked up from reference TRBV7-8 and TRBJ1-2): GAGVSQSPRYKVAKRGQDVALRCDPISGHVSLFWYQQALGQGPEFLTYFQNEAQLDKSGLPSDRFFAERPEGSVSTLKIQRTQQEDSAVYLCASSPRSGTSYGYTFGSGTRLTVV.

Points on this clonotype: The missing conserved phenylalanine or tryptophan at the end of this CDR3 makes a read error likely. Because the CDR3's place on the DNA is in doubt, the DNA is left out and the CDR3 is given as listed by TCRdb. This chain's CDR3 is CASSLASGSSFGEQSI. The chain couples TRBV7-8 to TRBJ2-1. The V gene's germline CDR1 is SGHVS and CDR2 FQNEAQ. The CDR3 is made up of 16 amino acids, end residues included.

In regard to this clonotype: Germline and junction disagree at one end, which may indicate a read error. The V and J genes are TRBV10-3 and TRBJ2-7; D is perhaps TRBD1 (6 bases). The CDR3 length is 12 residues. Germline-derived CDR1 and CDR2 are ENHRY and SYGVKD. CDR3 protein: CAIRTAWGEQYF. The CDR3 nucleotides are TGTGCCATCCGGACAGCTTGGGGCGAGCAGTATTTC.

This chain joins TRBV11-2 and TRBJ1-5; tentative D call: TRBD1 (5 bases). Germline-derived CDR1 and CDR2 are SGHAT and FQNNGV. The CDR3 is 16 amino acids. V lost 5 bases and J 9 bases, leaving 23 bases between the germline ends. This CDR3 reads CASSLKWGLTNRPQHF. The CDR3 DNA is TGTGCCAGCAGCCTAAAATGGGGACTGACGAACCGGCCCCAGCATTTT.

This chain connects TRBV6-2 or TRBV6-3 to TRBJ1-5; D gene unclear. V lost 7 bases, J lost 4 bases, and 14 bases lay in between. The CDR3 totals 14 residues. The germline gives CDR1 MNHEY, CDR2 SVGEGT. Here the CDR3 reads CASTMVNGNQPQHF. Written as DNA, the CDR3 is TGTGCCAGCACCATGGTGAATGGGAATCAGCCCCAGCATTTT.

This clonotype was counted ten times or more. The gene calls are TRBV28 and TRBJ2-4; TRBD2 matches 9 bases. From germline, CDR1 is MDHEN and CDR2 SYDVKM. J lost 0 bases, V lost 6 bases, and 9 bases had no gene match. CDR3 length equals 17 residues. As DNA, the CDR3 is TGTGCCAGCAGCGGTAGCGGGAGCGGCCTAGCCAAAAACATTCAGTACTTC. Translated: CASSGSGSGLAKNIQYF. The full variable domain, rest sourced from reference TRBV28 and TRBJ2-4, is DVKVTQSSRYLVKRTGEKVFLECVQDMDHENMFWYRQDPGLGLRLIYFSYDVKMKEKGDIPEGYSVSREKKERFSLILESASTNQTSMYLCASSGSGSGLAKNIQYFGAGTRLSVL.

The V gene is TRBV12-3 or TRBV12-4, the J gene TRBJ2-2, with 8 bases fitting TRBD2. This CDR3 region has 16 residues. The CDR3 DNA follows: TGTGTCAATAGTGGCCGCGTAGCGGGGTATACCGGGGAGCTGTTTTTT. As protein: CVNSGRVAGYTGELFF.

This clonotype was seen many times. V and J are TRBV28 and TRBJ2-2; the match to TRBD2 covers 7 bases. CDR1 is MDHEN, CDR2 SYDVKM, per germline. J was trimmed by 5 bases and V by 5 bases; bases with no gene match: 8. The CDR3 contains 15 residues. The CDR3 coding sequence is TGTGCCAGCAGTAGGCGGGAGCCTGGAACCGGGGAGCTGTTTTTT. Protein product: CASSRREPGTGELFF.

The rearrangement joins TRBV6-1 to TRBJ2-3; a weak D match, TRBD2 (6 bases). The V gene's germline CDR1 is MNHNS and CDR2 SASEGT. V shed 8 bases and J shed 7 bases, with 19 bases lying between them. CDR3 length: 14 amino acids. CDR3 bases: TGTGCCAGCGGACTAACGGGAGAGACATATACGCAGTATTTT. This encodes CASGLTGETYTQYF.

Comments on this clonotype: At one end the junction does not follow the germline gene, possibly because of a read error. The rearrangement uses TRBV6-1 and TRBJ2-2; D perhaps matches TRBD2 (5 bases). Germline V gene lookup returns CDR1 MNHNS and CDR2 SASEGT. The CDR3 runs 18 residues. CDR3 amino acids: CASSEVLLVGANTGELFF. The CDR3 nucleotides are TGTGCCAGCAGCGAAGTGCTTCTAGTGGGAGCGAACACCGGGGAGCTGTTTTTT.

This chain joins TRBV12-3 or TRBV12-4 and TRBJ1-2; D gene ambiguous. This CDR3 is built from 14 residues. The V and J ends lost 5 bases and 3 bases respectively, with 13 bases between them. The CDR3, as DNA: TGTGCCAGCAGTGTACAAAACAGAGACTATGGCTACACCTTC. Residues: CASSVQNRDYGYTF.

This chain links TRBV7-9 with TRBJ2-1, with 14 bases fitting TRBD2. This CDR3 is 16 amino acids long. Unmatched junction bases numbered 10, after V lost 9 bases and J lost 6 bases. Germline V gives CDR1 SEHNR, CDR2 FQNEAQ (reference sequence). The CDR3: CASRNRGTSGSNEQFF. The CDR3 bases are TGTGCCAGTAGGAACCGTGGGACTAGCGGGAGCAATGAGCAGTTCTTC.

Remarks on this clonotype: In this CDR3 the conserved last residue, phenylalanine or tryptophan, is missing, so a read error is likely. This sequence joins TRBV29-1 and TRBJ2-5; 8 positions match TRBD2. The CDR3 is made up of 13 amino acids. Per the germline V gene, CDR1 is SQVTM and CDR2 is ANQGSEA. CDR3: CGVEGTRKETQYL. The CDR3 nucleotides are TGCGGCGTTGAAGGGACTAGGAAGGAGACCCAGTACCTC.

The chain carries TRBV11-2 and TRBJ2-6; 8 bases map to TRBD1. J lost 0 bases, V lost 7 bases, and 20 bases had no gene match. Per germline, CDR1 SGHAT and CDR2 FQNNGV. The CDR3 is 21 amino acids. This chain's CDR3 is CASNMGRDRGFSLSGANVLTF. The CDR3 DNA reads TGTGCCAGCAACATGGGGAGAGACAGGGGCTTTTCCCTCTCTGGGGCCAACGTCCTGACTTTC. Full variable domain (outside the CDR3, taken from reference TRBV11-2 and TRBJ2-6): EAGVAQSPRYKIIEKRQSVAFWCNPISGHATLYWYQQILGQGPKLLIQFQNNGVVDDSQLPKDRFSAERLKGVDSTLKIQPAKLEDSAVYLCASNMGRDRGFSLSGANVLTFGAGSRLTVL.

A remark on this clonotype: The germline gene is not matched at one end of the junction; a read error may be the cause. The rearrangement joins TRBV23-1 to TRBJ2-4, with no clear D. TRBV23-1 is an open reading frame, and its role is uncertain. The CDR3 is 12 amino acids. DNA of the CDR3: TGCGCCAGCAGTCAACCCCGCGCCATTCACTACTTC. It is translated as CASSQPRAIHYF.

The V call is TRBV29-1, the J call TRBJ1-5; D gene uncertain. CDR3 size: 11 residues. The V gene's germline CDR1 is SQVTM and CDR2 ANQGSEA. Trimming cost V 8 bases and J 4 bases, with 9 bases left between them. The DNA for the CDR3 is TGCAGCATTGGAAGTAATCAGCCCCAGCATTTT. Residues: CSIGSNQPQHF.

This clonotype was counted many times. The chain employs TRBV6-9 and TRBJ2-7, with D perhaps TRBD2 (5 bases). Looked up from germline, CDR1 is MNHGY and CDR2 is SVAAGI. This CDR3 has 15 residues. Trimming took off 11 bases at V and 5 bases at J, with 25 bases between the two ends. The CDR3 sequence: CAPRDKAAEEDEQYF. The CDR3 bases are TGTGCCCCTAGAGATAAGGCGGCTGAGGAGGACGAGCAGTACTTC.

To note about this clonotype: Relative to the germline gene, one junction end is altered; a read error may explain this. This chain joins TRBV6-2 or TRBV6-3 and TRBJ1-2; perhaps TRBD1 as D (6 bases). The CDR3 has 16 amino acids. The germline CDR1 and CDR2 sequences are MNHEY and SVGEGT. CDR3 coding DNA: TGTACCAGCAATTACTTCCCGGACAGTCTTCTATTAGGCTACACCTTC. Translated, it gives CTSNYFPDSLLLGYTF.

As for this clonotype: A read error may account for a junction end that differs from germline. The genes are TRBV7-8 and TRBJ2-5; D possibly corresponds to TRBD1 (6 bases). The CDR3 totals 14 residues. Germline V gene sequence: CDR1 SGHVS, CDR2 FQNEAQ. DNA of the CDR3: TGTGTCAGCAAGCAAGGGACAACCCAAGGGACCCAGTACTTC. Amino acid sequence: CVSKQGTTQGTQYF.

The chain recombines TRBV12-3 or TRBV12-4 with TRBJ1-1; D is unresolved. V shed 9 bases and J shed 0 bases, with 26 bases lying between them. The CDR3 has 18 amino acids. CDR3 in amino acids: CASSHTGPPARVNTEAFF. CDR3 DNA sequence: TGTGCCAGTAGCCATACCGGGCCCCCGGCGCGGGTGAACACTGAAGCTTTCTTT.

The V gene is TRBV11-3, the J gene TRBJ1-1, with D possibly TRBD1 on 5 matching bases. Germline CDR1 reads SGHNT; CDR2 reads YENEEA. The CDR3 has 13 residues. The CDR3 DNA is TGTGTCGACAGCTTAGAAAGGGATACTGAAGCTTTCTTT. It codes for CVDSLERDTEAFF.

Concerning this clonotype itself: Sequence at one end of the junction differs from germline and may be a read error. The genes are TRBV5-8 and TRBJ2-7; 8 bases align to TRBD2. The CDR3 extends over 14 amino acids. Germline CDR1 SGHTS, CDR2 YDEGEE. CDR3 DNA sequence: TGTGCCAACAGCCACTACGGGGGGGACTATGAGCAGTACTTC. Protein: CANSHYGGDYEQYF.

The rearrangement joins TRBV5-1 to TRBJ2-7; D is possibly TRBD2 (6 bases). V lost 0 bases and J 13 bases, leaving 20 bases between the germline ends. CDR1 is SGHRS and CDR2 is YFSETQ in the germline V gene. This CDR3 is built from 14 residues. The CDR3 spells CASSLVSGGDEYYF. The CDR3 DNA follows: TGCGCCAGCAGCTTGGTAAGCGGAGGGGACGAGTATTACTTC.

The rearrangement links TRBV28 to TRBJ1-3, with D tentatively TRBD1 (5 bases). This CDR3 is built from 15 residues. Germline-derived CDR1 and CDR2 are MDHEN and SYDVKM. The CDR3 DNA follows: TGTGTCGGCAAATTTAAGGGGCTGGGTGGAAACACCATATATTTT. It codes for CVGKFKGLGGNTIYF.